These T cell receptor beta chains were read from a single sample in a study of radiation and T cells in renal cell carcinoma. Assay used: immunoSEQ multiplex PCR; TCRdb lists only in-frame clones, some missing. This sample has 45,000 to 55,000 clones, with around three quarters found just once. The sequenced sample was blood, obtained from a patient whose treatment included radiotherapy and nephrectomy. The origin of the receptors is a woman in her 70s with renal cell carcinoma. The CDR3 runs from the conserved cysteine through the conserved F or W. Fields, in order: J gene, clone size, V gene, D gene, CDR3 protein, CDR3 DNA. D genes are given only for firm matches. The size of a clone is reported for some rows only, either as once, few or many, or as a class for expanded clones.

TRBJ2-5 NA TRBV7-9 TRBD2 CASGHPGGGETQYF TGTGCCAGCGGCCACCCCGGCGGGGGAGAGACCCAGTACTTC
TRBJ1-2 NA TRBV9 NA CASSPSASLGYGYTF TGTGCCAGCAGCCCCTCAGCGTCGCTGGGCTATGGCTACACCTTC
TRBJ2-2 NA TRBV7-6 TRBD2 CASSFTSGGFAGELFF TGTGCCAGCAGCTTCACTAGCGGGGGGTTCGCCGGGGAGCTGTTTTTT
TRBJ2-1 NA TRBV4-1 TRBD2 CASSLGLATYNEQFF TGCGCCAGCAGCCTTGGACTAGCGACCTACAATGAGCAGTTCTTC
TRBJ1-1 NA TRBV4-1 TRBD1 CASSQIHRGRRGLEAFF TGCGCCAGCAGCCAAATCCACAGGGGGCGCAGAGGCCTTGAAGCTTTCTTT
TRBJ1-5 NA TRBV18 TRBD1 CASSPGQVNQPQHF TGTGCCAGCTCACCTGGACAGGTCAATCAGCCCCAGCATTTT
TRBJ2-5 NA TRBV7-9 TRBD2 CASSLQRTSGEETQYF TGTGCCAGCAGCCTCCAAAGGACTAGCGGGGAAGAGACCCAGTACTTC
TRBJ2-2 NA TRBV5-8 NA CASSWGLINTGELFF TGTGCCAGCAGCTGGGGACTGATCAACACCGGGGAGCTGTTTTTT
TRBJ1-6 NA TRBV6-1 NA CASSEVRRPLTGSPLHF TGTGCCAGCAGTGAGGTCAGAAGGCCATTAACGGGTTCACCCCTCCACTTT
TRBJ1-2 NA TRBV29-1 TRBD1 CSGGDRSNYGYTF TGCAGCGGGGGGGACAGGTCTAACTATGGCTACACCTTC
TRBJ1-5 NA TRBV30 TRBD1 CAWSQGVSNQPQHF TGTGCCTGGTCCCAGGGGGTGAGCAATCAGCCCCAGCATTTT
TRBJ2-7 NA TRBV5-1 NA CASSLSWGAYEQYF TGCGCCAGCAGCTTGAGCTGGGGGGCCTACGAGCAGTACTTC
TRBJ1-6 NA TRBV9 NA CASSSYNSPLHF TGTGCCAGCAGCTCTTATAATTCACCCCTCCACTTT
TRBJ2-5 NA TRBV10-3 TRBD2 CAISDLRRESYQETQYF TGTGCCATCAGTGACTTAAGGCGGGAGTCGTACCAAGAGACCCAGTACTTC
TRBJ1-2 NA TRBV30 NA CAWSVRVDGAEGYTF TGTGCCTGGAGTGTAAGAGTGGATGGGGCAGAGGGCTACACCTTC
TRBJ1-2 once TRBV4-1 NA CASSQETRRRGYGYTF TGCGCCAGCAGCCAAGAGACCCGGAGGAGGGGCTATGGCTACACCTTC
TRBJ2-7 NA TRBV19 NA CASSIDHSTFPYEQYF TGTGCCAGTAGTATAGATCATTCGACCTTCCCCTACGAGCAGTACTTC
TRBJ1-5 NA TRBV10-3 TRBD1 CAISDPTGLDQPQHF TGTGCCATCAGTGACCCGACAGGGCTCGATCAGCCCCAGCATTTT
TRBJ1-2 NA TRBV9 NA CASSGGPSYGYTF TGTGCCAGCAGCGGGGGACCCTCCTATGGCTACACCTTC
TRBJ1-2 NA TRBV6-1 NA CASSERQNYGYTF TGTGCCAGCAGTGAACGGCAGAACTATGGCTACACCTTC
TRBJ2-6 NA TRBV6-1 NA CASSGTYPGANVLTF TGTGCCAGCAGCGGCACCTACCCTGGGGCCAACGTCCTGACTTTC
TRBJ1-3 NA TRBV21-1 NA CASSKHRPGGTIYF TGTGCCAGCAGCAAACACAGGCCCGGGGGCACCATATATTTT
TRBJ2-3 few TRBV10-3 TRBD2 CAISESLLAGVADTQYF TGTGCCATCAGTGAGTCTTTGCTAGCGGGGGTTGCAGATACGCAGTATTTT
TRBJ2-5 NA TRBV9 TRBD2 CASSISGSTETQYF TGTGCCAGCAGCATTAGCGGGTCGACGGAGACCCAGTACTTC
TRBJ2-3 once TRBV5-8 NA CASSLAGTLRPSTDTQYF TGTGCCAGCAGCTTGGCCGGGACGCTGCGGCCTAGCACAGATACGCAGTATTTT
TRBJ1-2 NA TRBV19 NA CASLSLVTNYGYTF TGTGCCAGTCTTTCTTTAGTGACTAACTATGGCTACACCTTC
TRBJ2-7 NA TRBV7-2 TRBD2 CASSSIRTRLYF TGTGCCAGCAGCTCGATCCGGACTAGGTTGTACTTC
TRBJ1-1 NA TRBV11-3 NA CASSLEEGTEAFF TGTGCCAGCAGCTTAGAGGAGGGGACTGAAGCTTTCTTT
TRBJ2-7 NA TRBV2 NA CASAPHGGIQYF TGTGCCAGCGCCCCCCACGGGGGAATCCAGTACTTC
TRBJ1-4 few TRBV9 TRBD1 CASSPLGGTNEKLFF TGTGCCAGCAGCCCCCTAGGGGGCACTAATGAAAAACTGTTTTTT
TRBJ2-1 NA TRBV27 TRBD2 CASSFTSGRSYNEQFF TGTGCCAGCAGTTTTACTAGCGGGAGGAGCTACAATGAGCAGTTCTTC
TRBJ2-1 few TRBV29-1 NA CSVVVYNEQFF TGCAGCGTTGTGGTCTACAATGAGCAGTTCTTC
TRBJ1-2 few TRBV27 TRBD1 CASSLSGTAYGYTF TGTGCCAGCAGTCTCTCCGGGACAGCCTATGGCTACACCTTC
TRBJ2-3 NA TRBV9 TRBD2 CASSVLAGSSDTQYF TGTGCCAGCAGCGTGCTAGCGGGGTCATCAGATACGCAGTATTTT
TRBJ2-1 NA TRBV7-2 TRBD2 CASSSPGLVYNEQFF TGTGCCAGCAGTTCTCCGGGACTAGTCTACAATGAGCAGTTCTTC
TRBJ1-2 NA TRBV7-9 TRBD1 CASSAPGQLGYTF TGTGCCAGCAGCGCCCCGGGACAGCTTGGCTACACCTTC
TRBJ2-5 NA TRBV7-7 NA CASSLEVGSVETQYF TGTGCCAGCAGCTTAGAGGTGGGAAGTGTAGAGACCCAGTACTTC
TRBJ1-2 NA TRBV6-6 NA CASSYSGGSNYGYTF TGTGCCAGCAGTTACTCGGGGGGATCTAACTATGGCTACACCTTC
TRBJ2-5 NA TRBV25-1 TRBD2 CASGRAGGGETQYF TGTGCCAGCGGCCGTGCGGGCGGGGGGGAGACCCAGTACTTC
TRBJ2-1 NA TRBV7-2 NA CASSSLGREQFF TGTGCCAGCAGCTCCCTCGGACGGGAGCAGTTCTTC
TRBJ2-5 NA TRBV7-2 TRBD1 CASSLQDRAVETQYF TGTGCCAGCAGCTTACAGGACAGGGCGGTGGAGACCCAGTACTTC
TRBJ2-7 NA TRBV30 NA CAWSVLGNRAYEQYF TGTGCCTGGAGTGTATTGGGGAATCGAGCCTACGAGCAGTACTTC